The TCR beta chain under discussion was sequenced for a study of blood T cell repertoires in COVID-19. Repertoires were generated with immunoSEQ multiplex PCR, while TCRdb's copy carries only in-frame clones and drops some. The data show about 120,000 clones, about 83% seen once. The TCR sequence derives from a man aged 60 to 69 with acute or convalescent COVID-19. The sequenced sample was peripheral blood.

The CDR3 reads CASSYGTGLYGYTF. CDR3 in DNA: TGTGCCAGCAGTTACGGGACAGGGCTCTATGGCTACACCTTC. The chain recombines TRBV6-6 with TRBJ1-2; 9 bases map to TRBD1. Unmatched junction bases numbered 2, after V lost 2 bases and J lost 4 bases. The germline V gene has CDR1 MNHNY and CDR2 SVGAGI (reference sequence). This CDR3 has 14 amino acids.